Following are 16 T cell receptor beta chains from one sample sequenced in a study of post-analysis software for immune sequencing data. Antigens for these TCRs are unknown. The TCR beta cDNA libraries contained unique molecular identifiers. TCRdb used MiXCR to reprocess the PCR reads, holding one entry per CDR3 protein. The table includes about 380,000 distinct CDR3 sequences, 30% to 45% detected once. Findings of the study overall: Included in a set of about five TRBV segments more frequent in patients than controls were TRBV5-6, TRBV5-1 and TRBV20-1.

The source material was blood. The receptors shown here come from a girl under 18 with multiple sclerosis.

This clonotype was counted only a few times. The chain has TRBV5-1 and TRBJ1-6; D gene uncertain. Germline V CDR1 and CDR2: SGHRS, YFSETQ. The CDR3 is 14 residues long. The V and J ends lost 0 bases and 7 bases respectively, with 8 bases between them. Here the CDR3 reads CASSLAQANSPLHF. CDR3 in DNA: TGCGCCAGCAGCTTGGCCCAGGCCAATTCACCCCTCCACTTT.

This clonotype was counted at least ten times. The chain joins TRBV12-3 or TRBV12-4 to TRBJ2-7; D possibly uses TRBD1 or TRBD2 (6 bases each). The CDR3 is made up of 16 amino acids. Between the trimmed V and J ends, which lost 1 base and 3 bases, there was a span of 16 bases. The CDR3 sequence is CASSLVTGAPLYEQYF. The CDR3 DNA is TGTGCCAGCAGTTTAGTAACGGGGGCCCCCCTCTACGAGCAGTACTTC.

This clonotype was picked up many times. V gene TRBV6-2 or TRBV6-3 combines with J gene TRBJ2-7; weak D call: TRBD2 (6 bases). The germline CDR1 and CDR2 sequences are MNHEY and SVGEGT. The CDR3 spans 17 residues. V lost 0 bases to trimming and J lost 5 bases, with 20 bases between them. DNA of the CDR3: TGTGCCAGCAGTTACTCCTCCCGGCGGAGGGAGCTCCACGAGCAGTACTTC. Its protein product is CASSYSSRRRELHEQYF.

The chain recombines TRBV12-5 with TRBJ2-3; TRBD2 matches 9 bases. The germline gives CDR1 LGHNT, CDR2 FRNRAP. Germline trimming cut 7 bases from V and 0 bases from J; bases unmatched to any gene: 14. The CDR3 loop spans 18 amino acids. In DNA, the CDR3 is TGTGCTAGTGCTAAAGGGGATAGCGGGGGCCTTAGCACAGATACGCAGTATTTT. It specifies CASAKGDSGGLSTDTQYF. The full variable domain, rest sourced from reference TRBV12-5 and TRBJ2-3, is DARVTQTPRHKVTEMGQEVTMRCQPILGHNTVFWYRQTMMQGLELLAYFRNRAPLDDSGMPKDRFSAEMPDATLATLKIQPSEPRDSAVYFCASAKGDSGGLSTDTQYFGPGTRLTVL.

The chain carries TRBV20-1 and TRBJ1-4; weak D call: TRBD1 (5 bases). V lost 3 bases and J lost 9, with 26 bases in between. Per the germline V gene, CDR1 is DFQATT and CDR2 is SNEGSKA (reference sequence). The CDR3 has 17 residues. This CDR3 is CSARNFSSVSGLQKLFF. CDR3 coding DNA: TGCAGTGCTAGGAATTTCAGTTCTGTGTCGGGGCTCCAAAAACTGTTTTTT.

The chain links TRBV29-1 to TRBJ2-5; 7 nucleotides match TRBD1. This CDR3 has 15 residues. Germline V CDR1 and CDR2: SQVTM, ANQGSEA. J lost 11 bases, V lost 6 bases, and 21 bases had no gene match. The CDR3 protein is CSVEMDRSRVRVQYF. The CDR3 DNA is TGCAGCGTCGAGATGGACAGGTCCAGGGTCAGGGTGCAGTACTTC.

The J gene is TRBJ2-7, the V gene TRBV24-1; D could derive from TRBD1 or TRBD2 (5 bases each). CDR3 length: 16 residues. V dropped 3 bases and J dropped 0 bases, with 14 bases sitting between them. Germline V CDR1 and CDR2: KGHDR, SFDVKD. The CDR3 reads CATSDPGTESSYEQYF. Here the CDR3 DNA reads TGTGCCACCAGTGATCCCGGGACGGAAAGCTCCTACGAGCAGTACTTC.

The V call is TRBV11-2, the J call TRBJ2-4; possible D gene TRBD1, 6 bases. The germline V gene has CDR1 SGHAT and CDR2 FQNNGV. The CDR3 contains 12 residues. The germline V and J ends were trimmed by 2 bases and 13 bases, with 12 bases remaining between them. CDR3 amino acids: CASSLSERGQYF. The DNA of the CDR3 is TGTGCCAGCAGCTTATCGGAAAGGGGGCAGTACTTC.

The chain carries TRBV7-2 and TRBJ1-1; TRBD1 aligns across 9 bases. Germline-derived CDR1 and CDR2 are SGHTA and FQGNSA. CDR3 length equals 16 residues. V lost 3 bases, J lost 6 bases, and 11 bases stayed unmatched. The CDR3 here is CASSFQGTGPRAEAFF. CDR3 in DNA: TGTGCCAGCAGCTTCCAAGGGACAGGGCCGAGGGCTGAAGCTTTCTTT.

This clonotype occurred a few times. The rearrangement uses TRBV12-3 or TRBV12-4 and TRBJ1-4; D might be TRBD1 (5 bases). V was pared by 5 bases and J by 8 bases, with 15 bases between. There are 14 residues in the CDR3. CDR3 sequence: CASSPRGITEKLFF. The CDR3 nucleotides are TGTGCCAGCAGTCCTCGGGGCATAACGGAAAAACTGTTTTTT.

This rearrangement joins TRBV10-3 to TRBJ2-3; unclear D gene. Germline V gives CDR1 ENHRY, CDR2 SYGVKD. Trimming took off 0 bases at V and 1 base at J, with 5 bases between the two ends. The CDR3 is 14 residues long. Here the CDR3 DNA reads TGTGCCATCAGTGAGTCCTCTCGCACAGATACGCAGTATTTT. Its translation is CAISESSRTDTQYF.

This clonotype has a handful of counts. The V and J genes are TRBV6-4 and TRBJ1-2; a possible D gene is TRBD1 (5 bases). The CDR3 has 14 residues. Trimming left V 4 bases short and J 4 bases short, with 13 bases between. Germline V gene sequence: CDR1 MRHNA, CDR2 SNTAGT. The DNA for the CDR3 is TGTGCCAGCAGTGCGGAGCAGGGCTCCTATGGCTACACCTTC. It translates to CASSAEQGSYGYTF.

This clonotype occurred a few times. The V call is TRBV20-1, the J call TRBJ2-7, with D perhaps matching TRBD1 (6 bases). V was clipped by 5 bases and J by 1 base, with 15 bases between them. CDR1 is DFQATT, CDR2 SNEGSKA, per germline (reference sequence). This CDR3 region has 14 residues. CDR3 sequence: CSAEGERGSYEQYF. The CDR3 bases are TGCAGTGCTGAGGGGGAGAGGGGATCCTACGAGCAGTACTTC.

A note on this clonotype: Possible read error: a much larger clone is one base away. This chain connects TRBV2 to TRBJ2-5; D unclear. The assigned J gene may be wrong: the sequence end matches TRBJ2-7 better. This CDR3 contains 14 residues. Germline assignment: CDR1 SNHLY and CDR2 FYNNEI. The CDR3 reads CASSEDGSCYEQYF. DNA of the CDR3: TGTGCCAGCAGTGAAGACGGCTCTTGCTACGAGCAGTACTTC.

This clonotype was seen a few times. V and J are TRBV20-1 and TRBJ2-5, with D perhaps matching TRBD1 or TRBD2 (5 bases each). The CDR3 length is 15 residues. Germline values: CDR1 DFQATT, CDR2 SNEGSKA (reference sequence). Trimming cost V 0 bases and J 0 bases, with 11 bases left between them. In DNA form, the CDR3 reads TGCAGTGCTAGAGATTCGAGGGGTCACCAAGAGACCCAGTACTTC. Translation gives CSARDSRGHQETQYF.

The chain uses TRBV9 and TRBJ2-5, with 12 bases that match TRBD2. The CDR3 contains 17 residues. Germline CDR1 is SGDLS and CDR2 is YYNGEE. Losses at the gene ends were 2 bases for V and 0 bases for J; bases not matched to a gene: 5. This CDR3 is CASSVSLAGGHQETQYF. In DNA, the CDR3 is TGTGCCAGCAGCGTTAGTCTAGCGGGGGGGCACCAAGAGACCCAGTACTTC.